The clone carrying this T cell receptor beta chain has just a few counts. Its antigen is currently unknown. The sample originates from a study of beta chain features in type 1 diabetes. Study-wide background: The patients were much like the healthy donors in age, gender and cell yields. Study-level results: A moderate, significant TCRB CDR3 shortening appeared in type 1 diabetes across four CD4+ subsets.

In all sorted populations, purity surpassed 95%. The investigators reverse transcribed all of the isolated RNA, so they sequenced expressed TCRB transcripts. Data came from immunoSEQ multiplex PCR; TCRdb stores just in-frame clones and leaves some out. Of some 350,000 clones listed, over 9% are singletons. The junction had 7 bases not matched to a gene; V was cut back by 5 bases and J by 4 bases. The CDR3 length is 15 residues. In germline, CDR1 is MNHNY, CDR2 SVGAGI (reference sequence). The sequenced sample consisted of central memory CD4+ T cells from blood. The receptor's source is a man between 25 and 39 years old with type 1 diabetes. J is TRBJ1-1 and V is TRBV6-6, with 10 nucleotides matching TRBD1. CDR3 sequence reads: CASSPRDRGSTEAFF. CDR3 coding DNA: TGTGCCAGCAGTCCTCGGGACAGGGGAAGCACTGAAGCTTTCTTT.